The rows below give T cell receptor beta chains drawn from one sample of a study of Ad26.COV2.S vaccination and SARS-CoV-2 variants. Sequencing used immunoSEQ multiplex PCR; TCRdb keeps in-frame clones, though not all of them. Among hundreds of thousands of clones listed, 88% were seen once. This specimen was peripheral blood, taken in a trial of Ad26.COV2.S vaccine versus placebo. These receptors came from a person between 18 and 65 years old who received the Ad26.COV2.S COVID-19 vaccine or a placebo. Both conserved end residues are part of each CDR3. Fields, in order: V gene, J gene, clone size, D gene, CDR3 protein, CDR3 DNA. The D gene is left open where the match is weak. Size is stated for part of the rows, as once, few or many counts, or as a class when the clone is expanded.

TRBV28,TRBJ1-3,-,TRBD1,CASTAPGQGPGNTIYF,TGTGCCAGCACCGCTCCGGGACAGGGCCCTGGAAACACCATATATTTT
TRBV7-9,TRBJ2-3,-,TRBD2,CASSEGLAASTDTQYF,TGTGCCAGCAGCGAGGGACTAGCGGCCAGCACAGATACGCAGTATTTT
TRBV5-5,TRBJ2-5,-,TRBD1,CASSSGTGGRETQYF,TGTGCCAGCAGCTCGGGAACAGGGGGCCGCGAGACCCAGTACTTC
TRBV25-1,TRBJ1-1,-,-,CASRETGIVAEAFF,TGTGCCAGCAGGGAGACCGGGATTGTGGCTGAAGCTTTCTTT
TRBV5-1,TRBJ1-2,-,TRBD1,CASSETGSPYGYTF,TGCGCCAGCAGCGAGACAGGGTCCCCTTATGGCTACACCTTC
TRBV27,TRBJ2-1,-,TRBD1,CASSLYFKGHRGPVEQFF,TGTGCCAGCAGTTTATACTTTAAGGGGCACAGGGGGCCGGTTGAGCAGTTCTTC
TRBV4-2,TRBJ2-7,few,-,CASSPLKDTTYEQYF,TGTGCCAGCAGCCCACTAAAAGATACAACCTACGAGCAGTACTTC
TRBV5-1,TRBJ2-3,once,-,CASSLESVLYHLGTDTQYF,TGCGCCAGCAGCTTGGAGTCAGTACTCTATCATCTAGGCACAGATACGCAGTATTTT
TRBV15,TRBJ2-3,-,-,CATSRDGAGGTDTQYF,TGTGCCACCAGCAGAGATGGGGCAGGGGGCACAGATACGCAGTATTTT
TRBV6-2/TRBV6-3,TRBJ2-3,-,-,CASSPRLDTQYF,TGTGCCAGCAGTCCCCGTCTTGATACGCAGTATTTT
TRBV25-1,TRBJ2-5,-,TRBD1,CASTPGQGARETQYF,TGTGCCAGCACCCCGGGACAGGGGGCGCGTGAGACCCAGTACTTC
TRBV21-1,TRBJ2-1,-,-,CASSKGGQYDNEQFF,TGTGCCAGCAGCAAAGGAGGACAGTATGACAATGAGCAGTTCTTC
TRBV7-2,TRBJ1-1,-,-,CASSLVRVVLNTEAFF,TGTGCCAGCAGCTTAGTGAGGGTGGTTCTGAACACTGAAGCTTTCTTT
TRBV9,TRBJ2-1,-,-,CASSVSGRNNEQFF,TGTGCCAGCAGCGTATCCGGACGGAACAATGAGCAGTTCTTC
TRBV28,TRBJ2-3,once,-,CASSLWGRLGDF,TGTGCCAGCAGTTTATGGGGGCGCTTGGGGGATTTT
TRBV5-1,TRBJ2-1,-,-,CASSRESSYNEQFF,TGCGCCAGCAGTCGGGAATCCTCCTACAATGAGCAGTTCTTC
TRBV7-3,TRBJ1-2,-,-,CASSPGLGYTF,TGTGCCAGCAGCCCCGGACTTGGCTACACCTTC
TRBV10-2,TRBJ2-7,-,-,CAIRTSTFDEQYF,TGCGCCATCCGGACATCGACCTTCGACGAGCAGTACTTC
TRBV28,TRBJ2-3,-,TRBD2,CASSLYRLRGLAGQSNTQYF,TGTGCCAGCAGTTTATACCGTCTGAGAGGACTAGCGGGACAGTCAAATACGCAGTATTTT
TRBV30,TRBJ2-3,once,-,CAWSLQETDTQYF,TGTGCCTGGAGTCTCCAGGAAACAGATACGCAGTATTTT
TRBV19,TRBJ2-1,-,-,CASSIPPTGHNNEQFF,TGTGCCAGTAGTATCCCACCGACGGGACACAACAATGAGCAGTTCTTC
TRBV5-5,TRBJ1-2,-,-,CASSFAVEGGYTF,TGTGCCAGCAGCTTTGCCGTGGAAGGTGGCTACACCTTC
TRBV3-1/TRBV3-2,TRBJ2-7,few,-,CASSQDRRTAFSYEQYF,TGTGCCAGCAGCCAAGATAGGCGGACAGCCTTTTCCTACGAGCAGTACTTC
TRBV6-6,TRBJ2-2,-,TRBD2,CASSPRLAGVRKYTGELFF,TGTGCCAGCAGTCCCCGACTAGCGGGAGTAAGGAAGTACACCGGGGAGCTGTTTTTT
TRBV27,TRBJ2-7,-,-,CASSLNGRRNEQYF,TGTGCCAGCAGTTTAAACGGGAGACGGAACGAGCAGTACTTC
TRBV3-1/TRBV3-2,TRBJ1-3,-,TRBD1,CASSHTGVGNTIYF,TGTGCCAGCAGCCATACAGGGGTCGGAAACACCATATATTTT
TRBV28,TRBJ2-3,-,-,CASSFSRTSTDTQYF,TGTGCCAGCAGTTTTTCTAGGACTAGCACAGATACGCAGTATTTT